This is a list of T cell receptor beta chains from one sample in a study of spatial heterogeneity in lung cancer. TCRdb re-derived calls from the 5' RACE reads in MiXCR, one entry per CDR3 protein. The repertoire holds under 30,000 distinct CDR3 sequences, with around 6% as singletons. The sample consisted of PBMCs, taken at follow-up. Receptor source: a male donor with early-stage non-small cell lung cancer. The conserved cysteine and the conserved F or W are not part of the CDR3 here. Size tells how often a clone was seen (once, few, many) or the class of an expanded clone, and some rows leave it out.

CDR3 protein: ASSKDRGRGGTEAF
V gene: TRBV9
clone size: many
CDR3 length: 14

CDR3 protein: SVDSSGANVLT
V gene: TRBV29-1
clone size: many
CDR3 length: 11

CDR3 protein: ASRKGVDYGYT
V gene: TRBV25-1
clone size: many
CDR3 length: 11

CDR3 protein: ASSLEAGGGTDTQY
V gene: TRBV5-1
clone size: many
CDR3 length: 14

CDR3 protein: ASSLLELPTDTQY
V gene: TRBV12-3/TRBV12-4
clone size: -
CDR3 length: 13

CDR3 protein: SARVEGGIYNEQF
V gene: TRBV20-1
clone size: many
CDR3 length: 13

CDR3 protein: ASSTGTSGGPDTQY
V gene: TRBV5-1
clone size: few
CDR3 length: 14

CDR3 protein: ASTDIPTYGYT
V gene: TRBV6-2/TRBV6-3
clone size: -
CDR3 length: 11

CDR3 protein: SASGGNSYEQY
V gene: TRBV20-1
clone size: many
CDR3 length: 11

CDR3 protein: ASSRTGSSGNTIY
V gene: TRBV18
clone size: many
CDR3 length: 13

CDR3 protein: ASSQIPTAPWANVLT
V gene: TRBV5-4
clone size: many
CDR3 length: 15

CDR3 protein: SARNPGLANTDTQY
V gene: TRBV20-1
clone size: few
CDR3 length: 14

CDR3 protein: ASSLGTTKMEKLF
V gene: TRBV12-3/TRBV12-4
clone size: few
CDR3 length: 13

CDR3 protein: ASSLKGQGWSTDTQY
V gene: TRBV7-3
clone size: many
CDR3 length: 15

CDR3 protein: ASSLDRLRTSGAGGEQF
V gene: TRBV11-2
clone size: many
CDR3 length: 17

CDR3 protein: ASSEYSGRRETQY
V gene: TRBV25-1
clone size: few
CDR3 length: 13

CDR3 protein: SASGAGGQETQY
V gene: TRBV20-1
clone size: once
CDR3 length: 12

CDR3 protein: SANPVSSSGANVLT
V gene: TRBV20-1
clone size: many
CDR3 length: 14

CDR3 protein: SARSPSAYEQY
V gene: TRBV20-1
clone size: many
CDR3 length: 11

CDR3 protein: ASSQDLGSGTQY
V gene: TRBV4-3
clone size: -
CDR3 length: 12

CDR3 protein: ASSEGQSAQY
V gene: TRBV19
clone size: -
CDR3 length: 10

CDR3 protein: SARQRRESSYNSPLH
V gene: TRBV20-1
clone size: many
CDR3 length: 15

CDR3 protein: ASSFGTLKETQY
V gene: TRBV11-1
clone size: few
CDR3 length: 12

CDR3 protein: SVEDQRGFGYGYT
V gene: TRBV29-1
clone size: many
CDR3 length: 13

CDR3 protein: ASSGGGGHQPQH
V gene: TRBV3-1
clone size: many
CDR3 length: 12